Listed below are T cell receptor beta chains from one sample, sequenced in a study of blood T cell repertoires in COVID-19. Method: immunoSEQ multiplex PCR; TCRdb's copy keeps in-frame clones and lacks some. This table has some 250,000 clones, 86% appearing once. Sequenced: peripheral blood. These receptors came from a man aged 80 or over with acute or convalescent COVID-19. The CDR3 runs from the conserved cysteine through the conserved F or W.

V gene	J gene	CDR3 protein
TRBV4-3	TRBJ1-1	CASSQARGRGTEAFF
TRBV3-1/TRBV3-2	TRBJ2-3	CASNYRGGTDTQYF
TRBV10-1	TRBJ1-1	CASREDRATEAFF
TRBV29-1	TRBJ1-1	CSVADPQGQGSNTEAFF
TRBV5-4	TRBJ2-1	CASSLLGGGQFF
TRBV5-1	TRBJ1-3	CASSSKSSGNTIYF
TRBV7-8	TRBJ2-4	CASSASGGAVFAKNIQYF
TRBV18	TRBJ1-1	CASSPDRKHTEAFF
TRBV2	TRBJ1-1	CASSELLGGQGGTEAFF
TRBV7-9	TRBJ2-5	CASSPSGGGRETQYF
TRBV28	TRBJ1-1	CASSYSGGRAFF
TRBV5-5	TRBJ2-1	CASSFGGGPYNEQFF
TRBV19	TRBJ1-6	CASSILGQQNSPLHF
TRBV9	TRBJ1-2	CASSVGEGSLYGYTF
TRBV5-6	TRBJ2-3	CASSPGLAGFDTQYF